The 20 T cell receptor beta chains reported below all come from one sample, sequenced in a study of cytomegalovirus exposure and HLA in healthy donors. Primers for the PCR totalled 60 Vbeta and 13 Jbeta. Assay: immunoSEQ multiplex PCR; the TCRdb copy retains only in-frame clones and omits some. The sample carries around 150,000 clones, approximately 71% recorded once. Sequencing was done on a sample of PBMCs. These receptors originate from a man aged 25-45 years in good health and CMV-seropositive.

The sample holds a few counts of this clone. The chain employs TRBV6-6 and TRBJ2-2; TRBD2 might be the D (5 bases). The CDR3 loop spans 15 amino acids. Deletions cut 0 bases from V and 1 base from J, with 6 bases between. Germline V lookup: CDR1 MNHNY, CDR2 SVGAGI (reference sequence). For the CDR3, the DNA is TGTGCCAGCAGTTACTCTCGGGGGAACACCGGGGAGCTGTTTTTT. This translates into CASSYSRGNTGELFF.

V usage is TRBV4-1 and J usage is TRBJ1-1; D remains ambiguous. V was trimmed by 6 bases and J by 1 base, leaving 15 bases between them. Germline-derived CDR1 and CDR2 are MGHRA and YSYEKL. The CDR3 totals 15 residues. The CDR3 DNA is TGCGCCAGCAGGTTTGCGGGTAGAGGGAACACTGAAGCTTTCTTT. Residues: CASRFAGRGNTEAFF.

V usage is TRBV20-1 and J usage is TRBJ1-1; TRBD1 matches 7 bases. The CDR3 length is 11 residues. Germline V gene data show CDR1 as DFQATT and CDR2 as SNEGSKA (reference sequence). V gave up 6 bases and J gave up 7 bases; unmatched junction bases: 5. CDR3 loop: CSAGTVFEAFF. CDR3 sequence (DNA): TGCAGTGCCGGGACAGTATTTGAAGCTTTCTTT.

This clone came up a few times. The chain employs TRBV7-3 and TRBJ2-1; 9 bases map to TRBD2. Germline CDR1 SGHTA, CDR2 FQGTGA. The CDR3 totals 15 residues. V was pared by 4 bases and J by 5 bases, with 6 bases of the junction left unmatched. CDR3 coding DNA: TGTGCCAGCAGCTCCAGACTAGCGGAAGACAATGAGCAGTTCTTC. As protein: CASSSRLAEDNEQFF.

The chain carries TRBV12-5 and TRBJ2-5; D perhaps matches TRBD2 (7 bases). CDR3 length equals 16 residues. V dropped 0 bases and J dropped 3 bases, with 14 bases sitting between them. Germline V gene sequence: CDR1 LGHNT, CDR2 FRNRAP. The CDR3: CASGLVPGGAEETQYF. The CDR3 DNA sequence: TGTGCTAGTGGTTTGGTACCGGGGGGCGCGGAAGAGACCCAGTACTTC.

The rearrangement uses TRBV9 and TRBJ2-5, with a weak D call TRBD2 (6 bases). The J call could be wrong; TRBJ2-7 is a better fit for the DNA end. The length of the CDR3 is 15 residues. The germline gives CDR1 SGDLS, CDR2 YYNGEE. CDR3 DNA: TGTGCCAGCAGCGTAGCCCCGGGACTTGCCTACGAGCAGTACTTC. Translation gives CASSVAPGLAYEQYF.

The chain links TRBV9 to TRBJ2-1; 16 bases line up with TRBD2. The V gene end was trimmed by 3 bases and the J gene end by 8 bases; junction bases not matched to a gene: 17. The CDR3 covers 20 residues. From germline, CDR1 is SGDLS and CDR2 YYNGEE. The CDR3 loop reads CASSARGTGLAGGGGYEQFF. Here the CDR3 DNA reads TGTGCCAGCAGCGCCAGGGGGACGGGACTAGCGGGAGGGGGAGGATATGAGCAGTTCTTC.

In its sample, this clone was seen once. This rearrangement joins TRBV4-1 to TRBJ1-5, with D uncertain. V shed 3 bases and J shed 3 bases, with 9 bases lying between them. This CDR3 comprises 14 residues. Germline V gene lookup returns CDR1 MGHRA and CDR2 YSYEKL. Written as DNA, the CDR3 is TGCGCCAGCAGCCATGCTCAGGTCAATCAGCCCCAGCATTTT. Its protein product is CASSHAQVNQPQHF.

This clone was seen a few times. CDR3: CASSPEMGPSYEQYF. CDR3 nucleotides: TGTGCCAGCAGCCCGGAGATGGGGCCTTCCTACGAGCAGTACTTC. The genes are TRBV6-4 and TRBJ2-7, with a possible D match to TRBD1 (5 bases). The germline V gene encodes CDR1 MRHNA and CDR2 SNTAGT. V dropped 6 bases and J dropped 1 base, with 16 bases sitting between them. CDR3 size: 15 residues.

This clone has more than one count but fewer than ten. V is TRBV4-2 and J is TRBJ2-1; maybe TRBD2 (5 bases). Between the trimmed V and J ends, which lost 10 bases and 0 bases, there was a span of 7 bases. Germline V gene lookup returns CDR1 LGHNA and CDR2 YNFKEQ. The CDR3 is 12 residues long. The CDR3, as DNA: TGTGCCACCCGGGGCTCCTACAATGAGCAGTTCTTC. It encodes CATRGSYNEQFF.

This chain uses TRBV19 with TRBJ2-2; TRBD1 matches at 8 bases. CDR3 size: 16 residues. Germline lookup yields CDR1 LNHDA and CDR2 SQIVND (reference sequence). J gave up 7 bases and V 1 base, and 8 bases lay outside the gene matches. CDR3 coding DNA: TGTGCCAGTAGTATAGTTCGGACAGGGTATGACGGGGAGCTGTTTTTT. Translated, it gives CASSIVRTGYDGELFF.

This chain uses TRBV30 with TRBJ2-5, with 7 bases that match TRBD1. The J call may be faulty, since TRBJ2-7 better matches the DNA end. CDR1 is GTSNPN, CDR2 SVGIG, per germline (reference sequence). CDR3 length equals 14 residues. This chain's CDR3 is CAWSERGLGYEQYF. DNA of the CDR3: TGTGCCTGGAGTGAGAGGGGGCTTGGGTACGAGCAGTACTTC.

This clone was picked up a small number of times. The J gene is TRBJ2-7, the V gene TRBV16; the match to TRBD1 covers 9 bases. This CDR3 contains 17 residues. Germline assignment: CDR1 KGHSY and CDR2 FQNENV. The V segment lost 6 bases and the J segment 0 bases; nucleotides outside the gene matches: 12. This chain's CDR3 is CASRPQGALVYSYEQYF. In DNA form, the CDR3 reads TGTGCCAGCAGACCACAGGGGGCATTGGTATACTCCTACGAGCAGTACTTC.

The chain carries TRBV5-1 and TRBJ1-1; D perhaps matches TRBD1 (6 bases). The germline V gene encodes CDR1 SGHRS and CDR2 YFSETQ. CDR3 length equals 15 residues. V was shortened by 3 bases and J by 4 bases, with 16 bases between the two germline ends. The CDR3 DNA sequence: TGCGCCAGCAGCTCGGGACAAACCAGCCCCACTGAAGCTTTCTTT. It yields the protein CASSSGQTSPTEAFF.

This clone was counted once. The chain combines TRBV13 with TRBJ1-4; maybe TRBD1 (5 bases). Germline-derived CDR1 and CDR2 are PRHDT and FYEKMQ (reference sequence). This CDR3 comprises 14 residues. Trimming removed 3 bases at V and 3 bases at J, with 8 bases between. As DNA, the CDR3 is TGTGCCAGCAGCTTGACCAGGGCTAATGAAAAACTGTTTTTT. Its translation: CASSLTRANEKLFF. The whole variable domain, remainder taken from reference TRBV13 and TRBJ1-4, is AAGVIQSPRHLIKEKRETATLKCYPIPRHDTVYWYQQGPGQDPQFLISFYEKMQSDKGSIPDRFSAQQFSDYHSELNMSSLELGDSALYFCASSLTRANEKLFFGSGTQLSVL.

V is TRBV28 and J is TRBJ1-2; 8 nucleotides line up with TRBD1. Germline V gene data show CDR1 as MDHEN and CDR2 as SYDVKM. V lost 4 bases, J lost 3 bases, and 4 bases stayed unmatched. The CDR3 runs 14 residues. The CDR3 loop reads CASSSPDRDYGYTF. The DNA for the CDR3 is TGTGCCAGCAGTTCTCCGGACAGGGACTATGGCTACACCTTC.

The V and J genes are TRBV6-1 and TRBJ1-4; perhaps TRBD1 as D (6 bases). Germline CDR1 is MNHNS and CDR2 is SASEGT. This CDR3 region has 15 residues. V dropped 1 base and J dropped 7 bases, with 13 bases sitting between them. The CDR3 DNA reads as TGTGCCAGCAGTGAAGGGGAAGGGGGAAGTGAAAAACTGTTTTTT. The encoded protein is CASSEGEGGSEKLFF.

The chain uses TRBV7-9 and TRBJ2-3; 7 positions agree with TRBD1. CDR1 SEHNR and CDR2 FQNEAQ come from the germline V gene (reference sequence). The CDR3 runs 19 residues. V dropped 3 bases and J dropped 2; count of bases not matched to a gene: 17. The CDR3 nucleotides read TGTGCCAGCAGCTTTTTGACCAATCCGGGACAGACTATCACAGATACGCAGTATTTT. Protein: CASSFLTNPGQTITDTQYF.

The J gene is TRBJ2-1, the V gene TRBV9, with D unresolved. Germline CDR1 reads SGDLS; CDR2 reads YYNGEE. CDR3 length equals 12 residues. Trimming cost V 0 bases and J 6 bases, with 4 bases left between them. In nucleotides, the CDR3 is TGTGCCAGCAGCGTAGCTTCCAATGAGCAGTTCTTC. Protein: CASSVASNEQFF. The full variable domain, completed using reference TRBV9 and TRBJ2-1, is DSGVTQTPKHLITATGQRVTLRCSPRSGDLSVYWYQQSLDQGLQFLIQYYNGEERAKGNILERFSAQQFPDLHSELNLSSLELGDSALYFCASSVASNEQFFGPGTRLTVL.

The J gene is TRBJ2-1, the V gene TRBV12-5, with 12 bases matching TRBD2. V was pared by 1 base and J by 2 bases, with 6 bases of the junction left unmatched. The V gene's germline CDR1 is LGHNT and CDR2 FRNRAP. The CDR3 totals 18 residues. CDR3 sequence: CASGLDLRTSGAYNEQFF. CDR3 nucleotide sequence: TGTGCTAGTGGTTTGGATCTCAGGACTAGCGGGGCCTACAATGAGCAGTTCTTC.